This is a list of T cell receptor beta chains from one sample in a study of CD8 T cells in cerebrospinal fluid in Alzheimer's disease. One entry per CDR3 protein, without DNA, is what TCRdb gives after re-calling the 10x single-cell sequencing reads. The listing records 1,500 to 2,000 distinct CDR3 sequences. What was sequenced was cerebrospinal fluid. These receptors all come from a human donor in good health. CDR3s include the opening cysteine and the closing phenylalanine or tryptophan. The listing skips clone size in some rows; elsewhere it reads once, few, many or a size class.

TRBV5-6	-	TRBJ2-7	CASSLVVSTYEQYF
TRBV5-5	medium-sized	TRBJ2-7	CASSTRDYTYEQYF
TRBV6-5	medium-sized	TRBJ2-1	CASRLGARSYNEQFF
TRBV27	medium-sized	TRBJ2-2	CASSTIRDRGFTGELFF
TRBV18	medium-sized	TRBJ2-3	CASSPPSDTDTQYF
TRBV6-2/TRBV6-3	medium-sized	TRBJ2-3	CASSKQGGDTQYF
TRBV28	medium-sized	TRBJ2-7	CASNRDSHEQYF
TRBV27	medium-sized	TRBJ1-2	CASSLLGQGNYGYTF
TRBV21-1	medium-sized	TRBJ1-4	CASSTRKDGGEKLFF
TRBV10-3	medium-sized	TRBJ1-6	CAISESGDRASPLHF
TRBV7-9	large	TRBJ2-7	CASSHGQDWEQYF
TRBV2	medium-sized	TRBJ2-1	CASRPGLAVGNEQFF
TRBV12-3/TRBV12-4	medium-sized	TRBJ1-5	CASSLGTYNQPQHF
TRBV20-1	-	TRBJ2-7	CSVASSRGVDSYEQYF
TRBV12-3/TRBV12-4	large	TRBJ2-5	CASSLGSGLSYF
TRBV7-8	large	TRBJ1-1	CASSLGLGVTDKTEAFF
TRBV9	medium-sized	TRBJ2-2	CASSVVGGQSGELFF
TRBV3-1	large	TRBJ2-1	CASSRGSEQFF
TRBV12-3/TRBV12-4	large	TRBJ2-1	CASSPTGMGYNEQFF
TRBV6-1	medium-sized	TRBJ1-6	CASSERMVGTNSPLHF
TRBV2	medium-sized	TRBJ1-6	CASRTSWASPLHF
TRBV7-2	medium-sized	TRBJ1-5	CASSLEVEVYQPQHF
TRBV27	medium-sized	TRBJ2-3	CASSLDSFTDTQYF
TRBV12-3/TRBV12-4	medium-sized	TRBJ2-1	CASSFTDRGHEQFF
TRBV3-1	medium-sized	TRBJ2-5	CASSQGRFGTGGQETQYF
TRBV19	-	TRBJ2-5	CASSRGSGGAETQYF
TRBV7-9	medium-sized	TRBJ1-5	CASSLAGAIQHF
TRBV11-2	medium-sized	TRBJ2-7	CASSLDFRYEQYF
TRBV12-3/TRBV12-4	medium-sized	TRBJ1-3	CASSSLQGATGNTIYF
TRBV20-1	medium-sized	TRBJ1-1	CSASQGSEAFF
TRBV12-3/TRBV12-4	medium-sized	TRBJ2-1	CAGGRGGDFNEQFF
TRBV15	medium-sized	TRBJ2-3	CATSRASTDTQYF